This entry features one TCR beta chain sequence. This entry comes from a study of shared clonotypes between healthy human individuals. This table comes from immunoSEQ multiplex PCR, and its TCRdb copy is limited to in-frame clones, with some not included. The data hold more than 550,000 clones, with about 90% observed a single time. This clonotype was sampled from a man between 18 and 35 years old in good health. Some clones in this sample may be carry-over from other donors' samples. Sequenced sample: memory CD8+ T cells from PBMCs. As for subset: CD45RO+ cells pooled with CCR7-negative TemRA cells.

In DNA, the CDR3 is TGTGCCAGCAGTGGACAGGGTCCAGAAGCTTTCTTT. Translated: CASSGQGPEAFF. J is TRBJ1-1 and V is TRBV27; 8 positions match TRBD1. The CDR3 sequence is 12 residues long. The J segment lost 8 bases and the V segment lost 5 bases, leaving 4 bases of the junction unmatched. Germline-derived CDR1 and CDR2 are MNHEY and SMNVEV (reference sequence).